This TCR beta chain was recovered during a study of glioma-infiltrating T cells. Regarding the study as a whole: CDR3 overlap between tissue and blood was very small. Non-neoplastic patients had below-expected tissue-blood divergence, while all gliomas exceeded expectation.

The iRepertoire nested amplicon-rescue multiplex PCR amplified TCR alpha and beta CDR3s from RNA. Tissue mRNA or PBMC total RNA, about 85-400 ng, went into one-step reverse transcription and amplification. TCRdb analysed the multiplex PCR reads with MiXCR anew, one entry per CDR3 protein. The sample shows some 99,000 distinct CDR3 sequences, 25% to 30% of them seen only once. This clonotype was found a few times. What it recognizes is unknown. Germline-derived CDR1 and CDR2 are SGHTA and FQGNSA. V was trimmed by 2 bases and J by 2 bases, leaving 10 bases between them. The CDR3 spans 14 residues. V usage is TRBV7-2 and J usage is TRBJ2-7, with a possible D match to TRBD2 (6 bases). The sequence was obtained from a human donor with low-grade glioma or glioblastoma, undergoing nonglioma brain surgery, or in good health (not recorded which). The sequenced material came from glioma tissue, nonneoplastic brain tissue, or PBMCs (not recorded which). The CDR3: CASSLQRATYEQYF. CDR3 coding DNA: TGTGCCAGCAGCTTACAGCGGGCCACCTACGAGCAGTACTTC.